This T cell receptor (beta chain) was obtained from a study of shared clonotypes between healthy human individuals. V gave up 4 bases and J gave up 5 bases, with 20 bases separating them. CDR1 is SNHLY, CDR2 FYNNEI, per germline. The CDR3 extends over 16 amino acids. The repertoire was sequenced with immunoSEQ multiplex PCR; TCRdb's copy has only in-frame clones and lacks some. The sample consists of roughly 410,000 clones, about 96% of them appearing once. V and J are TRBV2 and TRBJ1-2, with a tentative D call TRBD1 (6 bases). The clonotype originates from a young man in good health. The sequenced sample consisted of memory CD8+ T cells sorted from blood. Subset here: CD45RO+ cells pooled with CCR7-negative TemRA cells. CDR3 nucleotide sequence: TGTGCCAGCAGTGTAATTGAGGGAGGGGGGCATTATGGCTACACCTTC. The encoded protein is CASSVIEGGGHYGYTF.